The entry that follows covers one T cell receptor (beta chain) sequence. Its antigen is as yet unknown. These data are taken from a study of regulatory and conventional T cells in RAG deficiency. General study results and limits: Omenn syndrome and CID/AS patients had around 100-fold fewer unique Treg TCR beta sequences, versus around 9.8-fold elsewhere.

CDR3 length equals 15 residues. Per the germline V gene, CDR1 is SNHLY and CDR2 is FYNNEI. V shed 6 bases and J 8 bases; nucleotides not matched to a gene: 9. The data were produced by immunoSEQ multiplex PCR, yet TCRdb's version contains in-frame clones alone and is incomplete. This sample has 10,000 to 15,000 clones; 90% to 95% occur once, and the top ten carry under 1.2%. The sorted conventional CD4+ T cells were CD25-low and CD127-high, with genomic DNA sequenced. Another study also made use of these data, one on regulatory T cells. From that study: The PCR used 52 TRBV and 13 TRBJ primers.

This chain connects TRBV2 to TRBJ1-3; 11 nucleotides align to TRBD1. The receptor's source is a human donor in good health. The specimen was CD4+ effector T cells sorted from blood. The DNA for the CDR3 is TGTGCCAGCAGGGCGCCGGGGACAGGGGGAGACACCATATATTTT. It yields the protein CASRAPGTGGDTIYF.